A selection of T cell receptor beta chains follows, all from one sample in a study of blood T cell repertoires in COVID-19. Profiled with immunoSEQ multiplex PCR; TCRdb holds only in-frame clones, not every one. This repertoire shows 260,000 or so clones, around 90% found once; its top ten account for roughly 9.1%. Material: peripheral blood. These receptors all stem from a man in his late teens or twenties with active or convalescent COVID-19. CDR3s include the opening cysteine and the closing phenylalanine or tryptophan. A D gene is named only where the DNA matches it firmly. The size entry is marked missing in some rows and otherwise reads once, few, many or a size class.

TRBV24-1	few	NA	TRBJ1-1	TGTGCCACCTGCGACACCAACACTGAAGCTTTCTTT	CATCDTNTEAFF
TRBV6-5	NA	TRBD1	TRBJ1-2	TGTGCCAGCAGTTTCGACAGGGGGGACGGCTATGGCTACACCTTC	CASSFDRGDGYGYTF
TRBV7-9	NA	TRBD2	TRBJ2-3	TGTGCCAGCAGCTTAGCGTATCTAGCGGGGGATCACACAGATACGCAGTATTTT	CASSLAYLAGDHTDTQYF
TRBV6-5	NA	NA	TRBJ1-3	TGTGCCAGCAGGTCAGAAACTGGAAACACCATATATTTT	CASRSETGNTIYF
TRBV4-3	NA	TRBD2	TRBJ2-2	TGCGCCAGCAGCCAAACCGTAGCGGGACTGAACACCGGGGAGCTGTTTTTT	CASSQTVAGLNTGELFF
TRBV6-4	NA	NA	TRBJ1-1	TGTGCCAGCAGTAGGGGAGGTGGGACTGAAGCTTTCTTT	CASSRGGGTEAFF
TRBV5-1	NA	NA	TRBJ2-5	TGCGCCAGCAGCTTGGAAAGTCGGGAGACCCAGTACTTC	CASSLESRETQYF
TRBV10-1	NA	TRBD2	TRBJ2-5	TGCGCCAGGGGGACTAGCGGGGGGCTGATCCAAGAGACCCAGTACTTC	CARGTSGGLIQETQYF
TRBV19	NA	TRBD1	TRBJ1-2	TGTGCCAGTAAACCCGACAGGGGAAACTATGGCTACACCTTC	CASKPDRGNYGYTF
TRBV5-1	once	TRBD1	TRBJ1-2	TGCGCCAGCAGCGATCGGACAGGGAACTATGGCTACACCTTC	CASSDRTGNYGYTF
TRBV7-2	NA	TRBD1	TRBJ1-1	TGTGCCAGCAGCATAACTACAGGGGGCCGCTTTCGTCTGAACACTGAAGCTTTCTTT	CASSITTGGRFRLNTEAFF
TRBV5-6	many	NA	TRBJ1-1	TGTGCCAGCAGCCTTAACACTGAAGCTTTCTTT	CASSLNTEAFF
TRBV13	once	TRBD2	TRBJ2-5	TGTGCCAGCAGCTTAACTCCGGGACTAGCGGGGGGAAAAGAGACCCAGTACTTC	CASSLTPGLAGGKETQYF
TRBV18	NA	NA	TRBJ1-2	TGTGCCAGCTCACCAGCTACTCCTAGGGGGGGCTATGGCTACACCTTC	CASSPATPRGGYGYTF
TRBV7-8	NA	NA	TRBJ1-1	TGTGCCAGCAGCTTAGTTAAGAACACTGAAGCTTTCTTT	CASSLVKNTEAFF
TRBV7-9	NA	TRBD1	TRBJ2-5	TGTGCCAGCAGCTCGCGAGGGACAGGGGGGGAGACCCAGTACTTC	CASSSRGTGGETQYF
TRBV2	NA	NA	TRBJ1-6	TGTGCCAGCACCAAACCGGGGGCGGGGGGCTCCTTCCCCCTCCACTTT	CASTKPGAGGSFPLHF
TRBV4-1	NA	NA	TRBJ1-1	TGCGCCAGCAGCCACAGGGTAGAGAGCACTGAAGCTTTCTTT	CASSHRVESTEAFF
TRBV11-2	once	NA	TRBJ1-4	TGTGCCAGCAGCTTAGATCAGTCCGGGTTCTTGGAAAAACTGTTTTTT	CASSLDQSGFLEKLFF
TRBV18	NA	NA	TRBJ1-1	TGTGCCAGCTATCAATCGTCCTTAGTCGTGAACACTGAAGCTTTCTTT	CASYQSSLVVNTEAFF
TRBV7-2	NA	TRBD2	TRBJ2-1	TGTGCCAGCAGCTTACATAGCGGGGGGAAAAATGAGCAGTTCTTC	CASSLHSGGKNEQFF
TRBV19	NA	NA	TRBJ2-5	TGTGCCAGTAAAGCGGTGTGGGGGGACCAAGAGACCCAGTACTTC	CASKAVWGDQETQYF
TRBV6-4	NA	TRBD2	TRBJ2-1	TGTGCCAGCAGTGACGGGACTAGCGGGGGGGCCAATGAGCAGTTCTTC	CASSDGTSGGANEQFF
TRBV6-2/TRBV6-3	NA	NA	TRBJ2-7	TGTGCCAGCAGTTACAAAGGGGAATACGAGCAGTACTTC	CASSYKGEYEQYF
TRBV10-3	NA	TRBD1	TRBJ1-2	TGTGCCATCAGCGACAGGGGGAACTCTGGCTACACCTTC	CAISDRGNSGYTF
TRBV10-2	NA	NA	TRBJ1-5	TGCGCCAGCAGTGAGCCCCGACAGGGCAATCAGCCCCAGCATTTT	CASSEPRQGNQPQHF
TRBV29-1	NA	NA	TRBJ1-1	TGCAGCGTTGATGGGGGAGGCACTGAAGCTTTCTTT	CSVDGGGTEAFF